This T cell receptor (beta chain) was documented in a study of T cell responses to AZD1222 COVID-19 vaccine. Study summary: Pooled together were second doses at about 4 or about 12 weeks.

This CDR3 spans 15 amino acids. The V gene lost 4 bases and the J gene lost 7 bases, with 20 bases spanning the gap. Per the germline V gene, CDR1 is SGHNT and CDR2 is YYREEE (reference sequence). For this clone: Its target is not known.

General study findings and limits: At study baseline, merely about 6 AZD1222 recipients were seropositive. White British people made up most donors, females outnumbered males, and clonal diversity was possibly underestimated. Unmutated variant regions are reportedly targeted by nearly half of spike-specific TCRs.

Produced via immunoSEQ multiplex PCR; TCRdb's table is partial and in-frame only. The table shows about 260,000 clones, with approximately 93% occurring only once. The specimen comprised peripheral blood, sampled on day 0 of AZD1222 vaccination. The J gene is TRBJ1-2, the V gene TRBV5-4, with D hard to call. This TCR was sampled from an adult in good health. CDR3 sequence reads: CASSPIGGEVGGYTF. In nucleotides, the CDR3 is TGTGCCAGCAGCCCCATCGGCGGTGAGGTGGGTGGCTACACCTTC. The full variable domain, rest sourced from reference TRBV5-4 and TRBJ1-2, is ETGVTQSPTHLIKTRGQQVTLRCSSQSGHNTVSWYQQALGQGPQFIFQYYREEENGRGNFPPRFSGLQFPNYSSELNVNALELDDSALYLCASSPIGGEVGGYTFGSGTRLTVV.